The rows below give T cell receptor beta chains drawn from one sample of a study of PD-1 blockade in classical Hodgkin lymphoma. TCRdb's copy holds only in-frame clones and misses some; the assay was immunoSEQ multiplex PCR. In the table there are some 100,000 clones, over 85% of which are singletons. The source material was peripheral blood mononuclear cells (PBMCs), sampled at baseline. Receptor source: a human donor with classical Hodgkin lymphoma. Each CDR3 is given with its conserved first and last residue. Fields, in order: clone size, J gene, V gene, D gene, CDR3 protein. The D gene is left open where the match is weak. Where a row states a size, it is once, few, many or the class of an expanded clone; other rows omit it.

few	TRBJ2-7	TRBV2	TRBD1	CASRDRGLEQYF
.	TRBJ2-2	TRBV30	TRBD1	CAWRRQGTGELFF
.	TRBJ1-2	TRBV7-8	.	CASSLKNLYGYTF
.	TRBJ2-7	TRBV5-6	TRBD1	CASSRTGFAEQYF
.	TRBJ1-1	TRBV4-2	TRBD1	CASSQKSGTGMNTEAFF
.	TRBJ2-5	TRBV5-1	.	CASSFGNRQVQETQYF
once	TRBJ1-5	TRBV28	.	CASSDRSPPQHF
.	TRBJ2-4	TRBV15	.	CATSRDKLVSNIQYF
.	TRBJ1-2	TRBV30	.	CARRDRGHNYGYTF
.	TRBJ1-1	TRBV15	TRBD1	CATSRDRSVRQGALNAFF
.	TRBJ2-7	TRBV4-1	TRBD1	CASSLDRDRASVQYF
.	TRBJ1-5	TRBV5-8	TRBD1	CASSRDRGGVGNQPQHF
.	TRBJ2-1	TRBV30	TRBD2	CAWTGGRARHEQFF
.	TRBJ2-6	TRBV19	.	CASSYRWGKGNVLTF
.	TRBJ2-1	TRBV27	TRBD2	CASSLGVGGGRAEQFF
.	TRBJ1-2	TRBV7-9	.	CASNDNRDGAYGYTF
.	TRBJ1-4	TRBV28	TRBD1	CASSSRDRGFEKLFF
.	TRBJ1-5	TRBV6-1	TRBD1	CASSGLTGGAFNQPQHF
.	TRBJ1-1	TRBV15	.	CATSGRGGSRAAFF
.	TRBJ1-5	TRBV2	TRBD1	CASRDRGSQPQHF
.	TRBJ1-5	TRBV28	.	CASRFLGEQSQPQHF
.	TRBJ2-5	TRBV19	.	CASNSRSPGETQYF
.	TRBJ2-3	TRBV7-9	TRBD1	CASSSDRGAADTQYF
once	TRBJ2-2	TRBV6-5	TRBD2	CASTPTAGGAEWLFF
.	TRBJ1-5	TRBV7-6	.	CASSLSQGRGQPQHF
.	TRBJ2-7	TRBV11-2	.	CASSLLVAYEQYF
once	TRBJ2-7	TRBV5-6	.	CASSEVASPYEQYF
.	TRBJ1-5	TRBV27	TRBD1	CASSLQGRSNQPQHF
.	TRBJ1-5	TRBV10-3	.	CAISPGRNSNQPQHF
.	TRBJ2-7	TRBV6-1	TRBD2	CASSEASLATYEQYF
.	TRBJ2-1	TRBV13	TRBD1	CASSPRTPGQGTYNEQFF
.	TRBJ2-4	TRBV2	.	CASKGATNIQYF
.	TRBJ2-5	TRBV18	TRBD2	CASSPLAGGQETQYF
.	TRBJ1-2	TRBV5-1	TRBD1	CASSGGTGDGYTF
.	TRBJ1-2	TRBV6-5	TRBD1	CASSRLGGGAYGYTF
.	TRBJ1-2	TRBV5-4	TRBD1	CASSLIGQGPGYTF
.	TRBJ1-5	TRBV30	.	CAWSAAGGNQPQHF
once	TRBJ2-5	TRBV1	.	CTPGDRGKSSETQYF
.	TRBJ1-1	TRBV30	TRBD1	CAGDRGNTEAFF
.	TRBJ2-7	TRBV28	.	CASSFYGVGLPIEQYF
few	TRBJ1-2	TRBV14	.	CASSQLGRLYGGYTF
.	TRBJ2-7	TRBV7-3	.	CASSPALGSEQYF
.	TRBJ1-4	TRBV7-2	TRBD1	CASSPYRGGNEKLFF
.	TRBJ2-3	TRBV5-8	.	CASSLDGRGGADTQYF
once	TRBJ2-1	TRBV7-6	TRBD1	CASSLANLRDRGFYNEQFF
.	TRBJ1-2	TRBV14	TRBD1	CASSPSGTGTYGYTF